A selection of T cell receptor beta chains follows, all from one sample in a study of blood T cell repertoires in COVID-19. This table comes from immunoSEQ multiplex PCR, and its TCRdb copy is limited to in-frame clones, with some not included. In the table there are almost 400,000 clones, 87% of which are singletons. The sample comprised peripheral blood. These TCRs come from a woman aged 60 to 75 with COVID-19, enrolled during active disease. Both conserved end residues are part of each CDR3. The D gene is left open where the match is weak. Some rows mark clone size as missing; the rest say once, few, many or name a class of expanded clone.

v_gene	d_gene	len	j_gene	abundance	CDR3aa	CDR3nt
TRBV28	-	14	TRBJ2-5	-	CASSPPEGHQTQYF	TGTGCCAGCAGTCCACCTGAGGGACACCAAACCCAGTACTTC
TRBV28	-	13	TRBJ1-1	-	CASKRQENTEAFF	TGTGCCAGCAAGAGACAGGAGAACACTGAAGCTTTCTTT
TRBV5-1	-	11	TRBJ2-1	-	CASTRGGEQFF	TGCGCCAGCACTCGAGGCGGTGAGCAGTTCTTC
TRBV28	-	15	TRBJ1-1	-	CASIKEGIGNTEAFF	TGTGCCAGCATAAAGGAGGGGATAGGGAACACTGAAGCTTTCTTT
TRBV18	TRBD2	22	TRBJ2-5	-	CASSPNKISGTSGGPRGETQYF	TGTGCCAGCTCACCCAACAAGATCTCCGGGACTAGCGGGGGCCCCCGGGGGGAGACCCAGTACTTC
TRBV19	TRBD1	21	TRBJ1-5	-	CASQKREPGQIILNSNQPQHF	TGTGCCAGTCAAAAGAGAGAGCCGGGACAGATTATTCTTAATAGCAATCAGCCCCAGCATTTT
TRBV5-1	TRBD2	20	TRBJ2-3	-	CASSLAVSSGAVSGTDTQYF	TGCGCCAGCAGCTTGGCGGTGTCTAGCGGGGCGGTTTCAGGCACAGATACGCAGTATTTT
TRBV4-2	TRBD1	14	TRBJ2-5	-	CASSQRTGGETQYF	TGTGCCAGCAGCCAGAGGACAGGTGGGGAGACCCAGTACTTC
TRBV19	-	13	TRBJ1-6	few	CASSAVHQSPLHF	TGTGCCAGTAGTGCCGTACATCAATCACCCCTCCACTTT
TRBV6-5	TRBD1	16	TRBJ2-3	-	CASSYSNRGHRHTQYF	TGTGCCAGCAGTTACTCTAACAGGGGGCACAGGCATACGCAGTATTTT
TRBV2	TRBD1	14	TRBJ2-2	-	CASSTQGDAGELFF	TGTGCCAGCAGTACACAGGGGGACGCCGGGGAGCTGTTTTTT
TRBV3-1/TRBV3-2	-	16	TRBJ1-6	-	CASSQGAGVGNSPLHF	TGTGCCAGCAGCCAAGGAGCGGGGGTCGGAAATTCACCCCTCCACTTT
TRBV6-5	-	14	TRBJ1-1	-	CASSYTGGSTEAFF	TGTGCCAGCAGTTACACGGGAGGGTCTACTGAAGCTTTCTTT
TRBV5-1	-	15	TRBJ1-3	-	CASSSDTSSGNTIYF	TGCGCCAGCAGTTCCGACACTTCTTCTGGAAACACCATATATTTT
TRBV7-2	-	15	TRBJ1-2	-	CASSLAPGGVYGYTF	TGTGCCAGCAGCTTAGCGCCGGGGGGGGTCTATGGCTACACCTTC
TRBV10-3	-	12	TRBJ2-7	many	CAISEVAYEQYF	TGTGCCATCAGTGAGGTAGCTTACGAGCAGTACTTC
TRBV9	-	15	TRBJ2-7	-	CASSVGQGIPYEQYF	TGTGCCAGCAGCGTAGGGCAGGGGATCCCCTACGAGCAGTACTTC
TRBV2	-	12	TRBJ2-7	-	CASSSQSYEQYF	TGTGCCAGCAGTAGTCAGTCCTACGAGCAGTACTTC
TRBV5-1	TRBD1	17	TRBJ2-3	-	CASSLLLDRGSTDTQYF	TGCGCCAGCAGCTTGCTCTTAGACAGGGGAAGCACAGATACGCAGTATTTT
TRBV7-8	-	15	TRBJ1-1	-	CASRLDGARSTEAFF	TGTGCCAGCAGACTCGATGGGGCGAGGAGTACTGAAGCTTTCTTT
TRBV7-8	-	13	TRBJ1-2	-	CASSLQGNYGYTF	TGTGCCAGCAGCTTACAGGGCAACTATGGCTACACCTTC
TRBV3-1/TRBV3-2	-	14	TRBJ1-2	-	CASSVMGGRRGYTF	TGTGCCAGCAGCGTGATGGGAGGAAGACGTGGCTACACCTTC
TRBV2	TRBD1	14	TRBJ1-1	-	CASSEGQGYGEAFF	TGTGCCAGCAGTGAGGGACAGGGTTACGGTGAAGCTTTCTTT
TRBV27	-	16	TRBJ1-2	-	CASSNYPADFNYGYTF	TGTGCCAGCAGTAATTATCCTGCCGACTTTAACTATGGCTACACCTTC
TRBV29-1	-	12	TRBJ1-1	once	CSVSLKNTEAFF	TGCAGCGTATCACTTAAGAACACTGAAGCTTTCTTT
TRBV28	-	14	TRBJ1-2	-	CASSLFRERGGYTF	TGTGCCAGCAGTTTATTTAGGGAGCGCGGTGGCTACACCTTC
TRBV7-2	TRBD1	15	TRBJ1-6	-	CASSPPGQYNSPLHF	TGTGCCAGCAGCCCGCCGGGACAGTATAATTCACCCCTCCACTTT
TRBV3-1/TRBV3-2	-	14	TRBJ2-3	-	CASSQGGGVDTQYF	TGTGCCAGCAGCCAAGGGGGCGGGGTAGATACGCAGTATTTT
TRBV4-1	TRBD1	16	TRBJ2-1	-	CASSQDRTGERNEQFF	TGCGCCAGCAGCCAAGATCGGACAGGGGAACGCAATGAGCAGTTCTTC
TRBV28	TRBD1	15	TRBJ1-2	-	CASRSQGGSYYGYTF	TGTGCCAGCAGATCACAGGGGGGCAGTTACTATGGCTACACCTTC
TRBV13	TRBD2	16	TRBJ2-3	-	CASSLTRGAHTDTQYF	TGTGCCAGCAGCTTAACGCGGGGGGCTCACACAGATACGCAGTATTTT
TRBV20-1	-	11	TRBJ1-5	-	CSARGPGPQHF	TGCAGTGCTAGGGGTCCGGGGCCCCAGCATTTT
TRBV10-3	TRBD2	14	TRBJ2-3	once	CANTAGGPADTQYF	TGTGCTAACACGGCGGGGGGGCCCGCAGATACGCAGTATTTT
TRBV3-1/TRBV3-2	TRBD1	14	TRBJ2-7	-	CASSQSDRGREQYF	TGTGCCAGCAGCCAATCCGACAGGGGACGCGAGCAGTACTTC
TRBV12-5	-	15	TRBJ2-1	-	CASGLAGGVVDEQFF	TGTGCTAGTGGTTTGGCCGGCGGAGTTGTGGATGAGCAGTTCTTC
TRBV19	-	12	TRBJ1-4	-	CAIGPRDGKLFF	TGTGCCATTGGGCCGCGGGATGGAAAACTGTTTTTT
TRBV5-1	-	14	TRBJ2-3	-	CASRTEDYTDTQYF	TGCGCCAGCCGGACAGAAGACTACACAGATACGCAGTATTTT
TRBV4-1	TRBD1	15	TRBJ2-1	-	CASSPLGQSLREQFF	TGCGCCAGCAGCCCCCTGGGACAGAGCCTCAGGGAGCAGTTCTTC
TRBV5-5	-	15	TRBJ2-7	few	CASSLLFAGVSEQYF	TGTGCCAGCAGCTTATTGTTTGCAGGGGTGAGCGAGCAGTACTTC
TRBV23-1	TRBD1	22	TRBJ2-6	-	CASSQPPSRDRGWVGGANVLTF	TGCGCCAGCAGTCAACCCCCCTCCCGGGACAGGGGTTGGGTAGGTGGGGCCAACGTCCTGACTTTC
TRBV6-6	-	15	TRBJ1-3	-	CASSIPGISGNTIYF	TGTGCCAGCAGCATCCCGGGGATCTCTGGAAACACCATATATTTT
TRBV3-1/TRBV3-2	-	16	TRBJ1-2	-	CASSQEGAGSFVGYTF	TGTGCCAGCAGCCAAGAGGGGGCAGGATCCTTTGTTGGCTACACCTTC
TRBV18	-	17	TRBJ1-4	-	CASSASPQGGTNEKLFF	TGTGCCAGCTCAGCGAGCCCCCAGGGTGGCACTAATGAAAAACTGTTTTTT
TRBV4-1	-	14	TRBJ2-1	once	CASSRGGSYNEQFF	TGCGCCAGCAGCCGTGGCGGCTCCTACAATGAGCAGTTCTTC
TRBV27	-	13	TRBJ2-3	-	CARRGGNTDTQYF	TGTGCCAGACGTGGGGGGAACACAGATACGCAGTATTTT
TRBV7-9	-	12	TRBJ2-2	-	CASSLQSGELFF	TGTGCCAGCAGCTTACAATCCGGGGAGCTGTTTTTT
TRBV9	TRBD2	16	TRBJ2-2	once	CASSPLAGGNTGELFF	TGTGCCAGCAGCCCTCTCGCGGGGGGGAACACCGGGGAGCTGTTTTTT
TRBV6-5	TRBD1	12	TRBJ2-7	few	CASSTGGFGQYF	TGTGCCAGCAGCACAGGGGGCTTCGGGCAGTACTTC
TRBV4-1	-	16	TRBJ1-2	-	CASSQDFVQILYGYTF	TGCGCCAGCAGCCAAGATTTCGTGCAGATCCTCTATGGCTACACCTTC
TRBV2	-	13	TRBJ1-1	-	CASSLDRTTEAFF	TGTGCCAGCAGTTTAGACAGGACCACTGAAGCTTTCTTT
TRBV5-1	-	15	TRBJ1-1	-	CASSLSFGGHTEAFF	TGCGCCAGCAGCTTGTCGTTCGGGGGGCACACTGAAGCTTTCTTT
TRBV11-2	-	14	TRBJ1-1	-	CASSSAGAGTEAFF	TGTGCCAGCAGCTCCGCCGGGGCGGGGACTGAAGCTTTCTTT
TRBV5-6	-	15	TRBJ1-1	-	CASSFIQGYNTEAFF	TGTGCCAGCAGTTTTATCCAGGGTTACAACACTGAAGCTTTCTTT
TRBV2	-	13	TRBJ2-4	-	CASPGVLRDIQYF	TGTGCCAGCCCAGGGGTCCTTCGGGACATTCAGTACTTC
TRBV6-5	TRBD2	14	TRBJ2-5	-	CASSYGAGAETQYF	TGTGCCAGCAGTTACGGAGCGGGGGCAGAGACCCAGTACTTC
TRBV14	-	14	TRBJ1-2	-	CASSQIRNSYGYTF	TGTGCCAGCAGCCAGATCAGAAATTCCTATGGCTACACCTTC
TRBV7-9	TRBD2	17	TRBJ2-5	-	CASSLIWPSGREETQYF	TGTGCCAGCAGCTTAATATGGCCTAGCGGTAGAGAAGAGACCCAGTACTTC
TRBV10-3	TRBD1	14	TRBJ1-5	once	CAIGGQGAFQPQHF	TGTGCCATCGGCGGACAGGGGGCGTTTCAGCCCCAGCATTTT
TRBV14	TRBD2	17	TRBJ2-1	-	CASSPLSGGAIYNEQFF	TGTGCCAGCAGCCCACTTAGCGGGGGGGCCATCTACAATGAGCAGTTCTTC
TRBV9	-	14	TRBJ1-1	-	CASSLSPRGTEAFF	TGTGCCAGCAGCCTCTCCCCAAGGGGCACTGAAGCTTTCTTT